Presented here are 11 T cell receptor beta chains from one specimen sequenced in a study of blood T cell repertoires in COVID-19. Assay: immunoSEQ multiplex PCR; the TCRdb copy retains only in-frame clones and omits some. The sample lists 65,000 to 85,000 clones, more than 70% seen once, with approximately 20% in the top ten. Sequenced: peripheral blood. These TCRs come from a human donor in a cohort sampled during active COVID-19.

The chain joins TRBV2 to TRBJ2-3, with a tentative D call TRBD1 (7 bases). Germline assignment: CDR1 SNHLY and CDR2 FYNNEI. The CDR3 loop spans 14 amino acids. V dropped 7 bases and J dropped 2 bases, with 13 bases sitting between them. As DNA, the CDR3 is TGTGCCAGCAACGTCAGGGGGGACACAGATACGCAGTATTTT. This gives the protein CASNVRGDTDTQYF.

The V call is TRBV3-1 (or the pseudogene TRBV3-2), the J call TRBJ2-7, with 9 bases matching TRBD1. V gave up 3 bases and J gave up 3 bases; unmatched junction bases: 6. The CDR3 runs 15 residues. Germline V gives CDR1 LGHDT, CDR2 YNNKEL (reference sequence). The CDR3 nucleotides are TGTGCCAGCAGCCACTCCGGGACAGGGAACTACGAGCAGTACTTC. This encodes CASSHSGTGNYEQYF.

The CDR3 sequence: CASSLVQYGYTF. CDR3 nucleotide sequence: TGTGCCAGCAGTTTAGTTCAGTATGGCTACACCTTC. The gene calls are TRBV28 and TRBJ1-2; D remains unclear. This CDR3 has 12 amino acids. With 2 bases removed from V and 5 bases from J, the gap between germline ends came to 6 bases. Per germline, CDR1 MDHEN and CDR2 SYDVKM.

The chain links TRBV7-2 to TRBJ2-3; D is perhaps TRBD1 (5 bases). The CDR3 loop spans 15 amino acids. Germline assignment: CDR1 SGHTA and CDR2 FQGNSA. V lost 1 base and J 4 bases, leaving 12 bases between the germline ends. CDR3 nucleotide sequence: TGTGCCAGCAGCTTAGTGGGGCTAGTGCCAGATACGCAGTATTTT. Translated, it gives CASSLVGLVPDTQYF.

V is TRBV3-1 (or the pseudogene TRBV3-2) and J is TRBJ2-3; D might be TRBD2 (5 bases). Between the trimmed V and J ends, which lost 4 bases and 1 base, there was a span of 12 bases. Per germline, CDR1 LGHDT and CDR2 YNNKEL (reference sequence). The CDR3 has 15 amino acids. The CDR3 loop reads CASSRERIGTDTQYF. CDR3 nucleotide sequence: TGTGCCAGCAGCCGGGAGCGCATAGGCACAGATACGCAGTATTTT.

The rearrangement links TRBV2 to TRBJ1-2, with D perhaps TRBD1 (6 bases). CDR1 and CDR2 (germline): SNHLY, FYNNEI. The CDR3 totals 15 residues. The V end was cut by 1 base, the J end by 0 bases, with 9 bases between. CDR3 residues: CASSEVRTANYGYTF. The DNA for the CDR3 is TGTGCCAGCAGTGAAGTCCGGACAGCTAACTATGGCTACACCTTC.

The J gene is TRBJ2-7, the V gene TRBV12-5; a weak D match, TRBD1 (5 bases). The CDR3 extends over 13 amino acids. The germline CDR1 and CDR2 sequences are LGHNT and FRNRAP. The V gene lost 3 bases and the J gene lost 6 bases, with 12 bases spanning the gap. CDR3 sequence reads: CASGFWQGPEQYF. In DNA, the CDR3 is TGTGCTAGTGGTTTCTGGCAGGGTCCCGAGCAGTACTTC.

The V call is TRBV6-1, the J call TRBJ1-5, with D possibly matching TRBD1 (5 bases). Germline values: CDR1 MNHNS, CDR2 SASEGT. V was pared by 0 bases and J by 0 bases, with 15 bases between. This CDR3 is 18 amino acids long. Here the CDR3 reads CASSEAGRQFYSNQPQHF. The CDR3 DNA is TGTGCCAGCAGTGAAGCCGGCAGACAGTTCTATAGCAATCAGCCCCAGCATTTT.

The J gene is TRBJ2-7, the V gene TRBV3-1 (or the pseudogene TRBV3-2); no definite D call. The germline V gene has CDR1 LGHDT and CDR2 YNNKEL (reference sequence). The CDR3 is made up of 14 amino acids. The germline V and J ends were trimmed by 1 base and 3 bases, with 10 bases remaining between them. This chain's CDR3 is CASSQAPANYEQYF. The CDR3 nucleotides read TGTGCCAGCAGCCAAGCCCCCGCGAACTACGAGCAGTACTTC.

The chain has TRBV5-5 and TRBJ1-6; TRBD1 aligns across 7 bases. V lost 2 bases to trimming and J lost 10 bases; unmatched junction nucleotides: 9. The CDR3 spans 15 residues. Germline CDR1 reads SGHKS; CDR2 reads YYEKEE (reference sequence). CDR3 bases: TGTGCCAGCAGCTTCCAGGACAGGAATGGCTCACCCCTCCACTTT. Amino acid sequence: CASSFQDRNGSPLHF.

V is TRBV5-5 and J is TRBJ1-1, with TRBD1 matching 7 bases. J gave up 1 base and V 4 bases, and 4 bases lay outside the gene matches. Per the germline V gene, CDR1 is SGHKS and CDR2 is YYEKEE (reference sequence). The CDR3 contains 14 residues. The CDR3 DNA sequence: TGTGCCAGCAGCAGGAACAGGGGGAACACTGAAGCTTTCTTT. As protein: CASSRNRGNTEAFF.